This T cell receptor (beta chain) comes out of a study of blood T cell repertoires in COVID-19. Study summary: PBMCs, B-cell-depleted T cells, or T cells were the source of the cDNA or gDNA that made up the material.

Under the authors' procedure: Amplification from reference gene primers served as the basis for estimated nucleated cell counts. Assay used: immunoSEQ multiplex PCR; TCRdb lists only in-frame clones, some missing. D and trimming come from the DNA, and the V and J calls and clone size come from that table. The repertoire holds 350,000 to 450,000 clones, 85% seen once, with roughly 3.7% in the top ten. Germline V CDR1 and CDR2: WSHSY, SAAADI. This CDR3 is 14 amino acids long. Between the trimmed V and J ends, which lost 0 bases and 3 bases, there was a span of 6 bases. Sequencing was performed on peripheral blood. This TCR was recovered from a woman under 30 with acute or convalescent COVID-19. V usage is TRBV10-2 and J usage is TRBJ2-1; D uncertain. The CDR3 region is CASSESGSYNEQFF. In DNA form, the CDR3 reads TGCGCCAGCAGTGAGTCGGGCAGCTACAATGAGCAGTTCTTC.